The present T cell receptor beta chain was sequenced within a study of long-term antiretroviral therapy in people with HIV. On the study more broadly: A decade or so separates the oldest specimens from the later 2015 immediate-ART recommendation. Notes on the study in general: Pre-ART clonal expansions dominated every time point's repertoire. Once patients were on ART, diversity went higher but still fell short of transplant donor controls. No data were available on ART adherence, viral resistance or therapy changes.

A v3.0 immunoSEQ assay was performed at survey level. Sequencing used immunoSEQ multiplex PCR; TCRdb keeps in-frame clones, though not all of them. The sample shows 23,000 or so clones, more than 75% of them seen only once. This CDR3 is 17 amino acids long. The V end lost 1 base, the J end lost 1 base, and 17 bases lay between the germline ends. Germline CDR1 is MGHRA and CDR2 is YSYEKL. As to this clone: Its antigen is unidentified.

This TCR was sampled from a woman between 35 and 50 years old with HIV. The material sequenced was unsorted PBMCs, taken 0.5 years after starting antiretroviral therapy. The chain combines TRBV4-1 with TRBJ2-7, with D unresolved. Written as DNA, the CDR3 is TGCGCCAGCAGCCAAGCTTTGTCGGATATTTTTTCCTACGAGCAGTACTTC. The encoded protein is CASSQALSDIFSYEQYF.